A single TCR beta chain is shown here with its context. Its antigen is unknown. This sample is drawn from a study of cytomegalovirus exposure and HLA in healthy donors. CDR1 and CDR2 (germline): MDHEN, SYDVKM. The CDR3 has 16 residues. J was trimmed by 6 bases and V by 5 bases; bases with no gene match: 12. General study results and limits: Most observed TCR sequences were rare, whereas some public TCRs were detected in many donors. According to the study, around 180 TCR beta chains were cytomegalovirus-associated.

Repertoires were generated with immunoSEQ multiplex PCR, while TCRdb's copy carries only in-frame clones and drops some. This table has 300,000 to 450,000 clones, about nine tenths appearing once. This sequence joins TRBV28 and TRBJ1-5; 8 bases match TRBD1. This receptor was obtained from a woman aged 18-29 years in good health and CMV-seronegative. Sequenced input: PBMCs. CDR3 nucleotide sequence: TGTGCCAGCAGTGGGGCCGACAGGGGAAAGGCTCAGCCCCAGCATTTT. Translation: CASSGADRGKAQPQHF. Using reference TRBV28 and TRBJ1-5 for the parts outside the CDR3, the full variable domain is DVKVTQSSRYLVKRTGEKVFLECVQDMDHENMFWYRQDPGLGLRLIYFSYDVKMKEKGDIPEGYSVSREKKERFSLILESASTNQTSMYLCASSGADRGKAQPQHFGDGTRLSIL.